This T cell receptor (beta chain) was sequenced during a study of T-cell reconstitution after alpha-beta-depleted transplantation in children. Trimming removed 1 base from V and 5 bases from J; junction bases left unmatched: 4. There are 13 residues in the CDR3. Germline loops: CDR1 SQVTM, CDR2 ANQGSEA. Unique molecular identifiers were incorporated into the prepared TCRbeta library. TCRdb reprocessed the PCR reads via MiXCR and lists one record per CDR3 protein. The table has 200,000 to 250,000 distinct CDR3 sequences, roughly 9% seen once; the top ten hold less than 8%. This clonotype was detected many times.

The V call is TRBV29-1, the J call TRBJ2-5, with 7 bases that match TRBD1. This TCR derives from a human donor who donated a stem cell graft to a child with acute lymphoblastic leukemia. The source was PBMCs from the stem cell graft donor, collected from the stem cell graft. CDR3 sequence: CSVEAQTGETQYF. CDR3 coding DNA: TGCAGCGTTGAAGCCCAGACAGGGGAGACCCAGTACTTC. Full variable domain (missing parts from reference TRBV29-1 and TRBJ2-5): SAVISQKPSRDICQRGTSLTIQCQVDSQVTMMFWYRQQPGQSLTLIATANQGSEATYESGFVIDKFPISRPNLTFSTLTVSNMSPEDSSIYLCSVEAQTGETQYFGPGTRLLVL.